This TCR beta chain comes out of a study of cytomegalovirus exposure and HLA in healthy donors. The study, taken as a whole, reports: CMV serostatus was the only recorded immune exposure for donors. The study listed approximately 160 cytomegalovirus-associated TCR beta chains. For TCR beta chains, V- and J-gene trimming was later linked to a missense DCLRE1C variant.

This clone was seen a single time. The antigen is undetermined. The PCR ran on 60 Vbeta and 13 Jbeta primers. Assay used: immunoSEQ multiplex PCR; TCRdb lists only in-frame clones, some missing. The table records 130,000 to 150,000 clones, about 78% of them present only once. Germline values: CDR1 MNHEY, CDR2 SMNVEV (reference sequence). V was shortened by 7 bases and J by 2 bases, with 5 bases between the two germline ends. This CDR3 has 11 amino acids. The V gene is TRBV27, the J gene TRBJ2-5; no clear D. Specimen: PBMCs. This sequence originates from a male donor in good health and CMV-seronegative. For the CDR3, the DNA is TGTGCCAGCAATCAACAAGAGACCCAGTACTTC. Its translation: CASNQQETQYF.